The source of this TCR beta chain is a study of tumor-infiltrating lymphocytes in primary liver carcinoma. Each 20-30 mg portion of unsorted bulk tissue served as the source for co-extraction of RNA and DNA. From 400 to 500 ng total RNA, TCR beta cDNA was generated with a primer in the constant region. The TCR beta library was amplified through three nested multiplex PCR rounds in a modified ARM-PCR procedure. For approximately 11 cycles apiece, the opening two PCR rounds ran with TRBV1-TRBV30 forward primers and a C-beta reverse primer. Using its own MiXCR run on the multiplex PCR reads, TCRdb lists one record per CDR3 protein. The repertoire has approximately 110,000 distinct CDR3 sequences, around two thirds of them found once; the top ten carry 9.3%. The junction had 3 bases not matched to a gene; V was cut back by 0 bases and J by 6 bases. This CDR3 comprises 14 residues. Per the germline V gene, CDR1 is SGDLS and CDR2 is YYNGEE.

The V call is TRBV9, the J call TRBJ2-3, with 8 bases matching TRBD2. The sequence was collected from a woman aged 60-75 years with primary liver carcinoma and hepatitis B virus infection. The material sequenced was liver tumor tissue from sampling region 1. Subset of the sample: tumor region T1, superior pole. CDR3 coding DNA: TGTGCCAGCAGCGTAGCGGGAGGGCCGGATACGCAGTATTTT. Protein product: CASSVAGGPDTQYF.